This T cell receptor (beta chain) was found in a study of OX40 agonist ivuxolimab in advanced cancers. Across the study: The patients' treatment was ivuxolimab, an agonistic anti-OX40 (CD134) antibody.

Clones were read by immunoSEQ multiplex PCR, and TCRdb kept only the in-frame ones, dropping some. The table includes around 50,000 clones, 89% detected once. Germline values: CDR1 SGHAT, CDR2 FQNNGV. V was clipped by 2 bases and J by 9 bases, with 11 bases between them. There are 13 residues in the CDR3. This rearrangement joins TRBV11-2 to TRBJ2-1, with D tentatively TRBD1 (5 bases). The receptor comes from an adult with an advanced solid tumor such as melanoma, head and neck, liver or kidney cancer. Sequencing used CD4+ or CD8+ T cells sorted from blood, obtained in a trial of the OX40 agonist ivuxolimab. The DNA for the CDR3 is TGTGCCAGCAGCTTAACCAGGGTGATTGAGCAGTTCTTC. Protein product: CASSLTRVIEQFF.